The rows below give T cell receptor beta chains drawn from one sample of a study of cytomegalovirus exposure and HLA in healthy donors. Data came from immunoSEQ multiplex PCR; TCRdb stores just in-frame clones and leaves some out. The sample yields about 150,000 clones, roughly 70% seen once. Material: PBMCs. These receptors all stem from a human donor in good health. Both conserved end residues are trimmed from each CDR3. Fields, in order: V gene, CDR3 protein.

>TRBV6-6
ASKTGVGGGTEAF
>TRBV5-5
ASSLGTGADTIY
>TRBV28
ASSLQPGPGQGRYQPQH
>TRBV10-3
AISEKVGPYEQY
>TRBV4-2
ASSQDSGRGGTDTQY
>TRBV7-9
ASSLEFLQREGRNNEQF
>TRBV5-6
ASSLGDRAGYT
>TRBV9
ASSATGYSNQPQH
>TRBV23-1
ASSHGGGAYTEAF
>TRBV7-2
ASSRRRGSYNEQF
>TRBV27
ASSPYPRTQY
>TRBV2
ASSEAKMGTRVGLAKNIQY
>TRBV7-9
ASSPTSGRPLEFTDTQY
>TRBV15
ATSTPVGAGRYEQY
>TRBV7-6
ASSPPVGDTQY
>TRBV6-1
ASRGDYYLQF
>TRBV28
ASSSGGGSYEQY
>TRBV11-1
ASSTDRGRNGLN
>TRBV5-1
ASSLEIDRGGYT
>TRBV28
ASSSRQGFKNIQY
>TRBV6-5
ASRSWQGLGEKLF
>TRBV27
ATGTVLTDTQY
>TRBV7-2
ASSPGLAGEGEQY
>TRBV4-1
ASSHPLRLVQQF
>TRBV28
ASSLWIEAGDSTDTQY
>TRBV29-1
SVEDLAGNTEAF
>TRBV6-1
ASIGQSGTEAF
>TRBV28
ASSSFPGLQETQY
>TRBV27
ASSFSGIAGSWF
>TRBV7-3
ASSSTGGGGSAF
>TRBV5-1
ASSLGGADTEAF
>TRBV12-5
ASGPPNSGRYEQY
>TRBV10-1
ASSERGDRVYIDTQY
>TRBV15
ATSRVPGLAGGPSSYEQY
>TRBV6-6
ASKPGEWDNEQF
>TRBV18
ASSPRPQGGADTGELF
>TRBV2
ASSKTGTVGNEQF
>TRBV6-1
ASWRATNTGELF
>TRBV4-1
ASSQDFLGLAGVRNIQY
>TRBV2
ASTLTGNNEQF
>TRBV5-6
ASSDRDRGSYEQY
>TRBV28
ASSLRRTSPLAEQF
>TRBV29-1
SVALADLSHEQY
>TRBV19
ASSIPPVGLAESSYNEQF
>TRBV9
ASSVGPSGRYNEQF
>TRBV19
ASSNTGQGAGYGYT
>TRBV10-3
AISGQGLYQPQH
>TRBV29-1
SVATGTNYGYT
>TRBV28
ASSPIVLYYNEQF
>TRBV7-6
ASTPGTGPYEQY
>TRBV9
ASGRGQGSYEQY
>TRBV27
ASSLEVGVTYEQY
>TRBV9
ASSVGTSYEQY
>TRBV5-8
ASSLASSYNEQF
>TRBV19
ASSIGTGGQETQY
>TRBV28
ASSLSTSGGYEQY
>TRBV28
ASSTWTSGSGNEQF